This T cell receptor (beta chain) comes out of a study of cytomegalovirus exposure and HLA in healthy donors. PCR was performed using 60 Vbeta and 13 Jbeta primers. Some clones are missing from TCRdb's copy, which holds only in-frame ones; the method was immunoSEQ multiplex PCR. The sample holds fewer than 200,000 clones; about three quarters are singletons and the top ten take around 2.8%. Germline loops: CDR1 KGHSH, CDR2 LQKENI. Trimming shortened V by 6 bases and J by 2 bases, and 11 bases separated the two germline ends. The CDR3 runs to 13 residues. The sequence was obtained from a woman aged 40 to 50 in good health and CMV-seropositive. The V and J genes are TRBV18 and TRBJ2-7, with D possibly matching TRBD1 (6 bases). Material for sequencing was PBMCs. The CDR3 here is CASSAGQTYEQYF. The CDR3 nucleotides are TGTGCCAGCTCGGCCGGACAGACCTACGAGCAGTACTTC. Using reference TRBV18 and TRBJ2-7 for the parts outside the CDR3, the full variable domain is NAGVMQNPRHLVRRRGQEARLRCSPMKGHSHVYWYRQLPEEGLKFMVYLQKENIIDESGMPKERFSAEFPKEGPSILRIQQVVRGDSAAYFCASSAGQTYEQYFGPGTRLTVT.